The clone carrying this TCR beta chain has a count of ten or more. The entry originates in a study of beta chain features in type 1 diabetes. Purity exceeded 95% in all sorted populations. The whole isolated RNA underwent reverse transcription, so sequencing captured expressed TCRB transcripts. About 3.6 million reads on average were seen across naive, central memory and regulatory T cell samples. Sequencing used immunoSEQ multiplex PCR; TCRdb keeps in-frame clones, though not all of them. Of 300,000 to 350,000 clones in the sample, less than 10% were seen once. Material for sequencing was central memory CD4+ T cells from blood. The receptor comes from a woman younger than 35 in good health.

Here the CDR3 DNA reads TGTGCCAGCAGCTTGACAGGGGGCGAAGAGACCCAGTACTTC. It codes for CASSLTGGEETQYF. V is TRBV5-6 and J is TRBJ2-5; 9 bases fit TRBD1. Germline assignment: CDR1 SGHDT and CDR2 YYEEEE. The CDR3 contains 14 residues. V trimming: 1 base; J trimming: 3 bases; junction bases outside the gene matches: 1. The variable domain in full, completed from reference TRBV5-6 and TRBJ2-5, reads DAGVTQSPTHLIKTRGQQVTLRCSPKSGHDTVSWYQQALGQGPQFIFQYYEEEERQRGNFPDRFSGHQFPNYSSELNVNALLLGDSALYLCASSLTGGEETQYFGPGTRLLVL.